Each of the 29 T cell receptor beta chains below was sequenced from the same sample in a study of cytomegalovirus exposure and HLA in healthy donors. 13 Jbeta primers and 60 Vbeta primers were used for the PCR. TCRdb keeps only in-frame clones here, not all; method: immunoSEQ multiplex PCR. In the table there are some 94,000 clones, around 73% of which are singletons. Sequenced material: PBMCs. The receptors come from a man aged 35 to 55 in good health and CMV-seronegative.

This chain links TRBV28 with TRBJ2-2, with a possible D match to TRBD1 (6 bases). The CDR3 spans 15 residues. Trimming removed 5 bases at V and 4 bases at J, with 14 bases between. The germline V gene has CDR1 MDHEN and CDR2 SYDVKM. CDR3 nucleotide sequence: TGTGCCAGCAGTCCGGGACAAATGCTCACCGGGGAGCTGTTTTTT. Translated, it gives CASSPGQMLTGELFF.

The gene calls are TRBV28 and TRBJ2-7; a weak D match, TRBD2 (6 bases). The CDR3 runs 14 residues. V lost 5 bases and J lost 2, with 13 bases in between. From germline, CDR1 is MDHEN and CDR2 SYDVKM. CDR3 protein: CASSVLRETYEQYF. The CDR3 DNA follows: TGTGCCAGCAGTGTCCTCCGGGAGACCTACGAGCAGTACTTC. Supplemented by reference TRBV28 and TRBJ2-7, the full variable domain reads DVKVTQSSRYLVKRTGEKVFLECVQDMDHENMFWYRQDPGLGLRLIYFSYDVKMKEKGDIPEGYSVSREKKERFSLILESASTNQTSMYLCASSVLRETYEQYFGPGTRLTVT.

The chain links TRBV19 to TRBJ1-1; D is undetermined. Germline V CDR1 and CDR2: LNHDA, SQIVND (reference sequence). The CDR3 contains 15 residues. The germline V and J ends were trimmed by 0 bases and 1 base, with 9 bases remaining between them. The CDR3 is CASSIDPRGNTEAFF. For the CDR3, the DNA is TGTGCCAGTAGTATAGATCCAAGAGGGAACACTGAAGCTTTCTTT.

The rearrangement links TRBV5-5 to TRBJ2-2, with D hard to call. The V gene lost 5 bases and the J gene lost 5 bases, with 16 bases spanning the gap. CDR3 size: 15 residues. Germline V gene lookup returns CDR1 SGHKS and CDR2 YYEKEE (reference sequence). CDR3 loop: CASRWQVFFTGELFF. The CDR3 bases are TGTGCCAGCAGGTGGCAGGTCTTTTTTACCGGGGAGCTGTTTTTT. Drawing the rest from reference TRBV5-5 and TRBJ2-2, the complete variable domain is DAGVTQSPTHLIKTRGQQVTLRCSPISGHKSVSWYQQVLGQGPQFIFQYYEKEERGRGNFPDRFSARQFPNYSSELNVNALLLGDSALYLCASRWQVFFTGELFFGEGSRLTVL.

This clone was observed a few times. This chain links TRBV4-1 with TRBJ1-1, with 8 bases matching TRBD1. The germline V gene has CDR1 MGHRA and CDR2 YSYEKL. The CDR3 is 14 residues long. The V gene end was trimmed by 3 bases and the J gene end by 3 bases; junction bases not matched to a gene: 3. The CDR3 DNA sequence: TGCGCCAGCAGCCACTTACAGGGGGACACTGAAGCTTTCTTT. Protein product: CASSHLQGDTEAFF.

The chain has TRBV5-1 and TRBJ1-1, with D possibly TRBD1 on 6 matching bases. This CDR3 spans 13 amino acids. Germline V gives CDR1 SGHRS, CDR2 YFSETQ. Trimming stripped 0 bases from V and 5 bases from J, with 8 bases between. The CDR3 sequence is CASSLERGTEAFF. For the CDR3, the DNA is TGCGCCAGCAGCTTGGAAAGGGGGACTGAAGCTTTCTTT.

This chain connects TRBV18 to TRBJ1-5; D is uncertain. The V gene lost 3 bases and the J gene lost 0 bases, with 3 bases spanning the gap. CDR1 is KGHSH and CDR2 is LQKENI in the germline V gene. This CDR3 is built from 13 residues. DNA of the CDR3: TGTGCCAGCTCACCCAATAGCAATCAGCCCCAGCATTTT. This sequence encodes CASSPNSNQPQHF.

This clone came up once. The CDR3, as DNA: TGTGCCAGCAGCTTAGGGTCGGCGACAGGGAATGAAAAACTGTTTTTT. This encodes CASSLGSATGNEKLFF. The chain uses TRBV7-8 and TRBJ1-4, with TRBD1 identical over 7 bases. Germline V lookup: CDR1 SGHVS, CDR2 FQNEAQ. The CDR3 consists of 16 residues. V lost 1 base, J lost 5 bases, and 7 bases stayed unmatched.

A note on this clone: Additional DNA sequences in this sample encode the identical CDR3. The rearrangement links TRBV28 to TRBJ1-1; the D gene is possibly TRBD1 (5 bases). CDR1 is MDHEN, CDR2 SYDVKM, per germline. CDR3 length: 13 residues. The germline V and J ends were trimmed by 1 base and 5 bases, with 8 bases remaining between them. CDR3 region: CASSLLGVTEAFF. CDR3 DNA sequence: TGTGCCAGCAGTTTATTAGGGGTAACTGAAGCTTTCTTT.

The V call is TRBV19, the J call TRBJ1-1; D uncertain. The CDR3 length is 17 residues. V was cut by 8 bases and J by 1 base, with 23 bases left in between. Germline-derived CDR1 and CDR2 are LNHDA and SQIVND (reference sequence). The CDR3 DNA is TGTGCCAGTCTCACCCAGAGCACGGCAGGTCCGAACACTGAAGCTTTCTTT. Protein: CASLTQSTAGPNTEAFF.

This clone appeared a single time. The chain has TRBV6-1 and TRBJ1-6, with D possibly matching TRBD1 (6 bases). Trimming left V 6 bases short and J 11 bases short, with 14 bases between. CDR1 and CDR2 (germline): MNHNS, SASEGT. This CDR3 spans 13 amino acids. This CDR3 is CASREPGTPPLHF. In nucleotides, the CDR3 is TGTGCCAGCAGGGAACCCGGGACACCACCCCTCCACTTT.

The gene calls are TRBV7-9 and TRBJ1-6, with D possibly matching TRBD1 (6 bases). The V end lost 4 bases, the J end lost 7 bases, and 8 bases lay between the germline ends. This CDR3 is 13 amino acids long. Germline CDR1 reads SEHNR; CDR2 reads FQNEAQ (reference sequence). CDR3 protein: CASSSTGNSPLHF. The CDR3 DNA reads as TGTGCCAGCAGCTCTACAGGGAATTCACCCCTCCACTTT. The full variable domain, completed using reference TRBV7-9 and TRBJ1-6, is DTGVSQNPRHKITKRGQNVTFRCDPISEHNRLYWYRQTLGQGPEFLTYFQNEAQLEKSRLLSDRFSAERPKGSFSTLEIQRTEQGDSAMYLCASSSTGNSPLHFGNGTRLTVT.

This clone was detected ten times or more. The rearrangement joins TRBV6-4 to TRBJ1-2; 7 bases match TRBD1. This CDR3 is built from 15 residues. The germline V gene encodes CDR1 MRHNA and CDR2 SNTAGT. V lost 2 bases, J lost 4 bases, and 7 bases stayed unmatched. CDR3 nucleotides: TGTGCCAGCAGTGACGAAGGGGGCGAATCCTATGGCTACACCTTC. Its translation: CASSDEGGESYGYTF.

V gene TRBV5-1 combines with J gene TRBJ2-5; 11 positions agree with TRBD1. The ends lost 3 bases at V and 5 bases at J; junction bases unmatched: 3. The CDR3 contains 14 residues. CDR1 is SGHRS and CDR2 is YFSETQ in the germline V gene. The CDR3 region is CASSSGQGGETQYF. The CDR3 DNA is TGCGCCAGCAGCTCGGGACAGGGGGGGGAGACCCAGTACTTC.

J is TRBJ2-7 and V is TRBV5-1; D ambiguous. Trimming shortened V by 0 bases and J by 6 bases, and 7 bases separated the two germline ends. This CDR3 is 12 amino acids long. Looked up from germline, CDR1 is SGHRS and CDR2 is YFSETQ. CDR3 residues: CASSLGPGEQYF. CDR3 DNA sequence: TGCGCCAGCAGCTTGGGGCCGGGCGAGCAGTACTTC. Full variable domain (outside the CDR3, taken from reference TRBV5-1 and TRBJ2-7): KAGVTQTPRYLIKTRGQQVTLSCSPISGHRSVSWYQQTPGQGLQFLFEYFSETQRNKGNFPGRFSGRQFSNSRSEMNVSTLELGDSALYLCASSLGPGEQYFGPGTRLTVT.

This rearrangement joins TRBV28 to TRBJ1-5; the match to TRBD1 covers 7 bases. The V segment lost 8 bases and the J segment 10 bases; nucleotides outside the gene matches: 5. The germline gives CDR1 MDHEN, CDR2 SYDVKM. This CDR3 contains 11 residues. The CDR3 nucleotides read TGTGCCAGCCGGAGACAGGGTCCCCAGCATTTT. It is translated as CASRRQGPQHF.

This clone was found a few times. This sequence joins TRBV30 and TRBJ2-7; maybe TRBD1 (6 bases). This CDR3 comprises 12 residues. Germline CDR1 and CDR2: GTSNPN and SVGIG (reference sequence). Deletions cut 1 base from V and 6 bases from J, with 10 bases between. This chain's CDR3 is CAWSALGGEQYF. CDR3 nucleotides: TGTGCCTGGAGTGCCCTAGGGGGCGAGCAGTACTTC.

The chain employs TRBV27 and TRBJ2-7, with 13 nucleotides matching TRBD2. Germline V lookup: CDR1 MNHEY, CDR2 SMNVEV (reference sequence). V shed 6 bases, J shed 4 bases, and the junction held 9 bases outside the gene matches. This CDR3 contains 16 residues. The CDR3 DNA sequence: TGTGCCAGCAGCCCATACCGGACTAGCGGGAGATACGAGCAGTACTTC. It is translated as CASSPYRTSGRYEQYF.

CDR3 bases: TGTGCCAGCAGCTTAATAAACACTGAAGCTTTCTTT. It translates to CASSLINTEAFF. The chain joins TRBV7-9 to TRBJ1-1; D ambiguous. This CDR3 has 12 amino acids. V lost 2 bases and J lost 2, with 3 bases in between. The germline CDR1 and CDR2 sequences are SEHNR and FQNEAQ (reference sequence).

This clone came up once. The V gene is TRBV4-2, the J gene TRBJ2-1; 8 bases map to TRBD2. The CDR3 totals 16 residues. V shed 0 bases and J 0 bases; nucleotides not matched to a gene: 1. The V gene's germline CDR1 is LGHNA and CDR2 YNFKEQ. Here the CDR3 reads CASSQESGGSYNEQFF. The CDR3 bases are TGTGCCAGCAGCCAAGAAAGCGGGGGCTCCTACAATGAGCAGTTCTTC.

This clone was observed a few times. The rearrangement links TRBV4-1 to TRBJ1-3; D unclear. Germline V gene sequence: CDR1 MGHRA, CDR2 YSYEKL. This CDR3 is 16 amino acids long. V lost 5 bases to trimming and J lost 0 bases, with 14 bases between them. The CDR3 region has the DNA TGCGCCAGCAGCTCCCAACCCCCCAGCTCTGGAAACACCATATATTTT. It encodes CASSSQPPSSGNTIYF.

The chain uses TRBV28 and TRBJ2-2, with D perhaps matching TRBD1 (6 bases). This CDR3 comprises 16 residues. Trimming removed 5 bases at V and 5 bases at J, with 18 bases between. The germline CDR1 and CDR2 sequences are MDHEN and SYDVKM. The CDR3 reads CASSPPGHRKTGELFF. The CDR3 DNA is TGTGCCAGCAGTCCGCCGGGACACCGAAAGACCGGGGAGCTGTTTTTT.

The J gene is TRBJ1-3, the V gene TRBV29-1; D gene uncertain. The CDR3 totals 14 residues. V lost 3 bases and J lost 0, with 9 bases in between. CDR1 and CDR2 (germline): SQVTM, ANQGSEA. CDR3 sequence reads: CSVDARDSGNTIYF. The CDR3 DNA follows: TGCAGCGTTGACGCGAGGGACTCTGGAAACACCATATATTTT. The full variable domain, completed using reference TRBV29-1 and TRBJ1-3, is SAVISQKPSRDICQRGTSLTIQCQVDSQVTMMFWYRQQPGQSLTLIATANQGSEATYESGFVIDKFPISRPNLTFSTLTVSNMSPEDSSIYLCSVDARDSGNTIYFGEGSWLTVV.

The chain has TRBV7-2 and TRBJ1-1; 7 bases match TRBD1. CDR1 is SGHTA and CDR2 is FQGNSA in the germline V gene. The V and J ends lost 1 base and 1 base, in that order; junction bases with no gene match: 6. The length of the CDR3 is 16 residues. CDR3: CASSLVAGGTNTEAFF. CDR3 sequence (DNA): TGTGCCAGCAGCTTAGTGGCAGGGGGAACGAACACTGAAGCTTTCTTT. Together with reference TRBV7-2 and TRBJ1-1, the CDR3 gives the full variable domain: GAGVSQSPSNKVTEKGKDVELRCDPISGHTALYWYRQSLGQGLEFLIYFQGNSAPDKSGLPSDRFSAERTGGSVSTLTIQRTQQEDSAVYLCASSLVAGGTNTEAFFGQGTRLTVV.

The chain recombines TRBV19 with TRBJ1-6; D ambiguous. Trimming removed 3 bases at V and 3 bases at J, with 9 bases between. This CDR3 contains 15 residues. Germline V gene data show CDR1 as LNHDA and CDR2 as SQIVND (reference sequence). CDR3: CASSMVEGYNSPLHF. CDR3 bases: TGTGCCAGTAGTATGGTGGAGGGCTATAATTCACCCCTCCACTTT.

The chain couples TRBV11-1 to TRBJ2-5; 7 bases line up with TRBD2. The CDR3 runs 16 residues. Germline V gives CDR1 SGHAT, CDR2 FQDESV (reference sequence). The J segment lost 0 bases and the V segment lost 2 bases, leaving 6 bases of the junction unmatched. The CDR3: CASSLRAGVDQETQYF. CDR3 DNA: TGTGCCAGCAGCTTAAGGGCGGGGGTTGACCAAGAGACCCAGTACTTC.

This clone is medium-sized (0.01 to 0.1%) by share. The chain carries TRBV19 and TRBJ1-1, with 7 nucleotides matching TRBD1. This CDR3 contains 14 residues. V was pared by 4 bases and J by 4 bases, with 6 bases of the junction left unmatched. The germline V gene has CDR1 LNHDA and CDR2 SQIVND (reference sequence). In nucleotides, the CDR3 is TGTGCCAGTAGTACCCGCCCAGGGGGCACTGAAGCTTTCTTT. Translated: CASSTRPGGTEAFF.

The chain combines TRBV4-1 with TRBJ2-1; D may be TRBD2 (6 bases). Trimming cost V 1 base and J 9 bases, with 19 bases left between them. From germline, CDR1 is MGHRA and CDR2 YSYEKL. The CDR3 runs to 16 residues. The CDR3 here is CASSQGGELLGGEQFF. As DNA, the CDR3 is TGCGCCAGCAGCCAAGGGGGGGAGCTCCTTGGGGGTGAGCAGTTCTTC.

The chain joins TRBV6-5 to TRBJ1-2, with 7 bases fitting TRBD1. With 0 bases clipped from V and 2 bases from J, the junction kept 3 bases outside the gene matches. The CDR3 extends over 15 amino acids. Per the germline V gene, CDR1 is MNHEY and CDR2 is SVGAGI. CDR3 sequence reads: CASSYSTGRNYGYTF. CDR3 bases: TGTGCCAGCAGTTACTCGACAGGGAGGAACTATGGCTACACCTTC.